The 18 T cell receptor beta chains in this list originate from one sample, sequenced in a study of CD8 T cells in ankylosing spondylitis. TCRdb called the 5' RACE reads again in MiXCR, with one record for every CDR3 protein. This table holds 240,000 or so distinct CDR3 sequences, 8% to 9.5% found once. The sample was blood, either unsorted or a sorted T cell fraction (not recorded which). The receptors here all came from a male donor with ankylosing spondylitis or in good health (not recorded which).

This clonotype was counted ten times or more. The chain recombines TRBV20-1 with TRBJ2-1, with D tentatively TRBD2 (6 bases). V lost 4 bases to trimming and J lost 3 bases, with 10 bases between them. The germline gives CDR1 DFQATT, CDR2 SNEGSKA (reference sequence). There are 13 residues in the CDR3. In DNA form, the CDR3 reads TGCAGTGCTACCGGACTAAGCTACAATGAGCAGTTCTTC. Translation gives CSATGLSYNEQFF.

There are many counts of this clonotype. The junction does not match germline at one end; this may be a read error. This chain uses TRBV6-4 with TRBJ2-3; no definite D call. This CDR3 is 14 amino acids long. Germline V lookup: CDR1 MRHNA, CDR2 SNTAGT. Here the CDR3 DNA reads TGTGCCAGCAGTGACTCGATCGAGTCCGGCGACCTACATTTT. This sequence encodes CASSDSIESGDLHF.

The chain joins TRBV7-6 to TRBJ2-7; a weak D match, TRBD1 (5 bases). Deletions cut 5 bases from V and 4 bases from J, with 12 bases between. Germline V gene sequence: CDR1 SGHVS, CDR2 FNYEAQ. The CDR3 is 13 amino acids. CDR3 coding DNA: TGTGCCAGCAGCCAGGGCAGGGTTTACGAGCAGTACTTC. Translation gives CASSQGRVYEQYF.

The sample holds many counts of this clonotype. This sequence joins TRBV7-2 and TRBJ1-2; D is perhaps TRBD1 (5 bases). V lost 4 bases to trimming and J lost 6 bases, with 12 bases between them. This CDR3 comprises 13 residues. CDR1 and CDR2 (germline): SGHTA, FQGNSA. This CDR3 is CASSWGEWNGYTF. Written as DNA, the CDR3 is TGTGCCAGCAGCTGGGGGGAATGGAATGGCTACACCTTC.

The V and J genes are TRBV7-9 and TRBJ2-7, with unresolved D. Trimming left V 7 bases short and J 1 base short, with 8 bases between. Germline V gene sequence: CDR1 SEHNR, CDR2 FQNEAQ (reference sequence). The CDR3 spans 12 residues. Here the CDR3 DNA reads TGTGCCAGCATGACTGAGTCCTACGAGCAGTACTTC. Translation gives CASMTESYEQYF.

This clonotype was counted at least ten times. The V call is TRBV6-4, the J call TRBJ2-1; a possible D gene is TRBD2 (7 bases). The germline CDR1 and CDR2 sequences are MRHNA and SNTAGT. Trimming pared 0 bases from V and 6 bases from J, leaving 9 bases between. This CDR3 contains 14 residues. The CDR3, as DNA: TGTGCCAGCAGTGACTCGAGGGGGGGCAATGAGCAGTTCTTC. It yields the protein CASSDSRGGNEQFF.

This clonotype was counted at least ten times. The J gene is TRBJ2-1, the V gene TRBV12-3 or TRBV12-4, with no clear D. This CDR3 has 15 amino acids. Trimming removed 1 base from V and 2 bases from J, with 9 bases in between. CDR3 nucleotide sequence: TGTGCCAGCAGTTTAGGAAGGCCTGCCTACAATGAGCAGTTCTTC. The encoded protein is CASSLGRPAYNEQFF.

This chain connects TRBV6-1 to TRBJ1-5, with TRBD1 identical over 9 bases. Per the germline V gene, CDR1 is MNHNS and CDR2 is SASEGT. The CDR3 is 15 residues long. V dropped 6 bases and J dropped 1; count of bases not matched to a gene: 4. CDR3: CASSWDRESNQPQHF. CDR3 DNA: TGTGCCAGCAGCTGGGACAGGGAAAGCAATCAGCCCCAGCATTTT.

This clonotype was counted between two and nine times. The V and J genes are TRBV7-3 and TRBJ1-4; 7 nucleotides align to TRBD1. The CDR3 extends over 15 amino acids. Germline CDR1 reads SGHTA; CDR2 reads FQGTGA. Losses at the gene ends were 5 bases for V and 5 bases for J; bases not matched to a gene: 8. CDR3 sequence reads: CASSETGTANEKLFF. DNA of the CDR3: TGTGCCAGCAGCGAAACAGGGACAGCGAATGAAAAACTGTTTTTT. The whole variable domain, filled in from reference TRBV7-3 and TRBJ1-4, reads GAGVSQTPSNKVTEKGKYVELRCDPISGHTALYWYRQSLGQGPEFLIYFQGTGAADDSGLPNDRFFAVRPEGSVSTLKIQRTERGDSAVYLCASSETGTANEKLFFGSGTQLSVL.

At least ten counts were recorded for this clonotype. The chain joins TRBV7-2 to TRBJ2-3; unclear D gene. CDR3 length equals 14 residues. The V end was cut by 3 bases, the J end by 1 base, with 8 bases between. Germline values: CDR1 SGHTA, CDR2 FQGNSA. Here the CDR3 reads CASSFALGTDTQYF. The DNA of the CDR3 is TGTGCCAGCAGCTTCGCCCTGGGCACAGATACGCAGTATTTT.

This clonotype was seen at least ten times. The V call is TRBV10-3, the J call TRBJ2-1; D might be TRBD2 (6 bases). Trimming pared 4 bases from V and 6 bases from J, leaving 22 bases between. CDR3 length: 17 residues. From germline, CDR1 is ENHRY and CDR2 SYGVKD. The CDR3 loop is CAISGFGTPTKGNEQFF. The DNA of the CDR3 is TGTGCCATCAGTGGCTTCGGGACTCCTACCAAAGGCAATGAGCAGTTCTTC.

The sample holds many counts of this clonotype. The rearrangement links TRBV20-1 to TRBJ2-6; possible D gene TRBD2, 6 bases. In germline, CDR1 is DFQATT, CDR2 SNEGSKA (reference sequence). This CDR3 has 15 residues. The V end lost 6 bases, the J end lost 0 bases, and 12 bases lay between the germline ends. The CDR3 DNA reads as TGCAGTGCCCCCGGGAGCAGCTCTGGGGCCAACGTCCTGACTTTC. Translating it yields CSAPGSSSGANVLTF.

This clonotype was seen repeatedly, ten times or more. The rearrangement uses TRBV4-3 and TRBJ1-1, with 7 bases matching TRBD1. CDR3 size: 14 residues. Germline CDR1 reads LGHNA; CDR2 reads YSLEER. After removal of 3 bases from V and 6 bases from J, the junction contained 7 bases not matched to a gene. The CDR3 DNA reads TGCGCCAGCAGCCAGTCCCAGGGGGAGGCTGAAGCTTTCTTT. As protein: CASSQSQGEAEAFF.

This clonotype was observed at least ten times. The chain is built from TRBV10-3 and TRBJ2-7; tentative D call: TRBD2 (7 bases). Germline assignment: CDR1 ENHRY and CDR2 SYGVKD. Trimming took 2 bases from V and 1 from J, leaving 12 bases between them. This CDR3 comprises 15 residues. The CDR3 protein is CAISEGRGRSYEQYF. CDR3 in DNA: TGTGCCATCAGTGAGGGGAGGGGGAGATCCTACGAGCAGTACTTC.

Many counts were recorded for this clonotype. The rearrangement uses TRBV6-1 and TRBJ2-3, with 11 bases aligning to TRBD2. CDR3 length: 16 amino acids. In germline, CDR1 is MNHNS, CDR2 SASEGT. J gave up 0 bases and V 5 bases, and 4 bases lay outside the gene matches. The CDR3 region is CASSRLAGTSTDTQYF. The CDR3 DNA is TGTGCCAGCAGTAGACTAGCGGGGACCAGCACAGATACGCAGTATTTT.

The chain links TRBV5-1 to TRBJ1-6; 8 bases line up with TRBD1. The J segment lost 9 bases and the V segment lost 0 bases, leaving 8 bases of the junction unmatched. The length of the CDR3 is 16 residues. Looked up from germline, CDR1 is SGHRS and CDR2 is YFSETQ. CDR3 coding DNA: TGCGCCAGCAGCTTGGAGGCGGCAGGGGGCAGTTCACCCCTCCACTTT. It yields the protein CASSLEAAGGSSPLHF.

This clonotype was recorded a few times. The rearrangement joins TRBV20-1 to TRBJ1-2, with D unclear. Germline CDR1 is DFQATT and CDR2 is SNEGSKA (reference sequence). The CDR3 is made up of 15 amino acids. Trimming left V 3 bases short and J 1 base short, with 15 bases between. CDR3 sequence reads: CSASYRLRSNYGYTF. In DNA, the CDR3 is TGCAGTGCTAGTTACCGCCTAAGAAGTAACTATGGCTACACCTTC.

With respect to this clonotype: This clone may be a read error of a much larger clone one base away. This sequence joins TRBV6-1 and TRBJ2-1, with a tentative D call TRBD1 (6 bases). Germline V gives CDR1 MNHNS, CDR2 SASEGT. The CDR3 extends over 12 amino acids. CDR3 region: CVTQGSYNEQFF. The CDR3 bases are TGTGTCACTCAGGGGTCCTACAATGAGCAGTTCTTC.